A single sample gave rise to the 30 T cell receptor beta chains below, sequenced in a study of T cells in Graves' hyperthyroidism and ophthalmopathy. RNA transcripts served as the template for amplifying TCR beta CDR3 regions. TCR CDR3 regions were first amplified by RT-PCR with HTBI primers. MiXCR, run by TCRdb on the multiplex PCR reads, gives a single entry per CDR3 protein. The table includes 600,000 or so distinct CDR3 sequences, roughly 14% detected once. The sequenced sample consisted of blood. Every receptor here comes from a woman aged 45 to 65 with Graves' ophthalmopathy.

This clonotype came up many times. The CDR3, as DNA: TGTGCCAGCAAGTCGCGGGGCGGGAGTTCGTACGAGCAGTACTTC. This encodes CASKSRGGSSYEQYF. The chain uses TRBV6-1 and TRBJ2-7; 7 positions match TRBD2. The J segment lost 4 bases and the V segment lost 7 bases, leaving 13 bases of the junction unmatched. CDR3 size: 15 residues. The V gene's germline CDR1 is MNHNS and CDR2 SASEGT.

This clonotype has ten or more counts. As DNA, the CDR3 is TGTGCCTGGAGTCCGGGGGTTCAGCCCCAGCATTTT. This encodes CAWSPGVQPQHF. V is TRBV30 and J is TRBJ1-5; perhaps TRBD1 as D (5 bases). V was shortened by 2 bases and J by 6 bases, with 8 bases between the two germline ends. Germline V gene data show CDR1 as GTSNPN and CDR2 as SVGIG (reference sequence). This CDR3 comprises 12 residues.

Many counts were recorded for this clonotype. V usage is TRBV11-1 and J usage is TRBJ2-7; 7 positions agree with TRBD2. In germline, CDR1 is SGHAT, CDR2 FQDESV (reference sequence). The CDR3 loop spans 14 amino acids. J lost 2 bases, V lost 8 bases, and 9 bases had no gene match. The chain's CDR3 is CASRSGTTTYEQYF. The CDR3 DNA reads as TGTGCCAGCCGATCCGGGACTACCACCTACGAGCAGTACTTC.

The V gene is TRBV15, the J gene TRBJ2-2; D is uncertain. Germline CDR1 and CDR2: LNHNV and YYDKDF (reference sequence). The CDR3 runs 13 residues. Trimming removed 5 bases at V and 1 base at J, with 5 bases between. The CDR3 bases are TGTGCCACCAGCGGTAGGAACACCGGGGAGCTGTTTTTT. Protein product: CATSGRNTGELFF. Filled out from reference TRBV15 and TRBJ2-2, the complete variable domain reads DAMVIQNPRYQVTQFGKPVTLSCSQTLNHNVMYWYQQKSSQAPKLLFHYYDKDFNNEADTPDNFQSRRPNTSFCFLDIRSPGLGDTAMYLCATSGRNTGELFFGEGSRLTVL.

This clonotype was counted a few times. V is TRBV6-1 and J is TRBJ2-3; D gene unclear. CDR1 is MNHNS, CDR2 SASEGT, per germline. The CDR3 consists of 14 residues. Trimming pared 2 bases from V and 4 bases from J, leaving 10 bases between. CDR3 sequence reads: CASSEIQPADTQYF. The CDR3 region has the DNA TGTGCCAGCAGTGAAATCCAACCCGCAGATACGCAGTATTTT.

This clonotype was found a few times. The chain couples TRBV12-3 or TRBV12-4 to TRBJ1-2, with 7 bases fitting TRBD1. V shed 7 bases and J 1 base; nucleotides not matched to a gene: 12. This CDR3 spans 16 amino acids. The CDR3 here is CASNTKGQPVNYGYTF. DNA for the CDR3: TGTGCCAGCAATACCAAGGGACAGCCTGTTAACTATGGCTACACCTTC.

This clonotype was seen repeatedly, ten times or more. The chain uses TRBV5-1 and TRBJ2-3, with D maybe TRBD1 (6 bases). With 0 bases removed from V and 1 base from J, the gap between germline ends came to 12 bases. Germline CDR1 SGHRS, CDR2 YFSETQ. CDR3 length: 16 residues. The CDR3 region is CASSLEGGRRTDTQYF. The CDR3 DNA follows: TGCGCCAGCAGCTTGGAAGGGGGAAGACGCACAGATACGCAGTATTTT. Full variable domain (outside the CDR3, taken from reference TRBV5-1 and TRBJ2-3): KAGVTQTPRYLIKTRGQQVTLSCSPISGHRSVSWYQQTPGQGLQFLFEYFSETQRNKGNFPGRFSGRQFSNSRSEMNVSTLELGDSALYLCASSLEGGRRTDTQYFGPGTRLTVL.

This clonotype was detected many times. V gene TRBV5-5 combines with J gene TRBJ2-7; D is unresolved. There are 12 residues in the CDR3. Trimming cost V 5 bases and J 0 bases, with 6 bases left between them. Germline V gives CDR1 SGHKS, CDR2 YYEKEE (reference sequence). CDR3: CASSLISYEQYF. In DNA, the CDR3 is TGTGCCAGCAGTTTGATCTCCTACGAGCAGTACTTC.

At least ten counts were recorded for this clonotype. The V call is TRBV7-9, the J call TRBJ2-1; 9 bases match TRBD1. The CDR3 covers 14 residues. The V gene's germline CDR1 is SEHNR and CDR2 FQNEAQ (reference sequence). V shed 6 bases and J 5 bases; nucleotides not matched to a gene: 5. CDR3 in DNA: TGTGCCAGCAGGGGGACAGGGATGAACAATGAGCAGTTCTTC. Translation: CASRGTGMNNEQFF.

This clonotype came up many times. The chain has TRBV13 and TRBJ1-2; no clear D. CDR1 and CDR2 (germline): PRHDT, FYEKMQ (reference sequence). V lost 5 bases, J lost 12 bases, and 28 bases lay in between. The CDR3 length is 16 residues. The CDR3 sequence is CASSGLGRQIWDGDTF. The CDR3 nucleotides are TGTGCCAGCAGCGGCCTAGGTAGGCAGATCTGGGATGGTGACACCTTC.

This clonotype has more than one count but fewer than ten. The chain carries TRBV15 and TRBJ2-7; D is perhaps TRBD1 or TRBD2 (5 bases each). Germline CDR1 and CDR2: LNHNV and YYDKDF (reference sequence). Trimming took off 1 base at V and 4 bases at J, with 20 bases between the two ends. The CDR3 covers 17 residues. In nucleotides, the CDR3 is TGTGCCACCAGCAGAGTCCCGGGACGGCCCCTTTCTTACGAGCAGTACTTC. This sequence encodes CATSRVPGRPLSYEQYF.

This clonotype was detected ten times or more. This chain links TRBV27 with TRBJ2-1, with D tentatively TRBD1 or TRBD2 (6 bases each). This CDR3 spans 19 amino acids. Per germline, CDR1 MNHEY and CDR2 SMNVEV (reference sequence). Trimming took 1 base from V and 4 from J, leaving 23 bases between them. In nucleotides, the CDR3 is TGTGCCAGCAGTTTATATCAGCAAGGGGGGTTGGCCCCATACAATGAGCAGTTCTTC. Translating it yields CASSLYQQGGLAPYNEQFF.

The table lists this clonotype with many counts. V gene TRBV29-1 combines with J gene TRBJ2-7; the D call may be TRBD1 or TRBD2 (7 bases each). Germline V gene lookup returns CDR1 SQVTM and CDR2 ANQGSEA. Trimming took off 7 bases at V and 5 bases at J, with 18 bases between the two ends. There are 13 residues in the CDR3. CDR3 in amino acids: CSGGGGQIHEQYF. The CDR3, as DNA: TGCAGCGGGGGGGGGGGACAGATTCACGAGCAGTACTTC.

This clonotype was observed many times. The gene calls are TRBV30 and TRBJ1-1; D is undetermined. The V end lost 3 bases, the J end lost 1 base, and 6 bases lay between the germline ends. The CDR3 consists of 12 residues. The germline V gene has CDR1 GTSNPN and CDR2 SVGIG (reference sequence). The CDR3 here is CAWRDANTEAFF. CDR3 coding DNA: TGTGCCTGGAGGGACGCGAACACTGAAGCTTTCTTT. Using reference TRBV30 and TRBJ1-1 for the parts outside the CDR3, the full variable domain is SQTIHQWPATLVQPVGSPLSLECTVEGTSNPNLYWYRQAAGRGLQLLFYSVGIGQISSEVPQNLSASRPQDRQFILSSKKLLLSDSGFYLCAWRDANTEAFFGQGTRLTVV.

The chain links TRBV28 to TRBJ1-6, with D hard to call. V gave up 3 bases and J gave up 9 bases, with 6 bases separating them. CDR1 is MDHEN, CDR2 SYDVKM, per germline. The CDR3 length is 12 residues. CDR3 residues: CASSLPISPLHF. In DNA form, the CDR3 reads TGTGCCAGCAGTTTGCCGATTTCACCCCTCCACTTT.

This clonotype has ten or more counts. V gene TRBV30 combines with J gene TRBJ2-7, with D possibly matching TRBD1 (6 bases). CDR1 is GTSNPN and CDR2 is SVGIG in the germline V gene (reference sequence). This CDR3 has 11 residues. Trimming stripped 0 bases from V and 8 bases from J, with 8 bases between. The CDR3 DNA reads TGTGCCTGGAGTGTACAGGGCCAGCAGTACTTC. It encodes CAWSVQGQQYF.

Worth noting for this clonotype: Possible read error: a much larger clone is one base away. The conserved closing phenylalanine or tryptophan is absent in this CDR3, likely reflecting a read error. The V call is TRBV5-1, the J call TRBJ1-1; D is perhaps TRBD1 (5 bases). V was pared by 2 bases and J by 1 base, with 9 bases between. This CDR3 is 14 amino acids long. Germline CDR1 and CDR2: SGHRS and YFSETQ. CDR3 sequence: CASSFDGGNTEAFL. CDR3 DNA sequence: TGCGCCAGCAGCTTTGACGGGGGGAACACTGAAGCTTTCCTT.

This clonotype was observed at least ten times. This chain joins TRBV7-8 and TRBJ2-7; 8 bases align to TRBD1. Losses at the gene ends were 2 bases for V and 6 bases for J; bases not matched to a gene: 12. CDR1 and CDR2 (germline): SGHVS, FQNEAQ. The CDR3 spans 16 residues. CDR3 in DNA: TGTGCCAGCAGCTTAAGGTTTCCAGGGGGCAGGGGCGAGCAGTACTTC. This sequence encodes CASSLRFPGGRGEQYF.

Details on this clonotype: This may be a read error: a much more frequent sequence differs by one nucleotide. The CDR3 ends on some other residue instead of the conserved phenylalanine or tryptophan, so this is likely a read error. The rearrangement joins TRBV18 to TRBJ2-7; D is undetermined. The CDR3 has 17 amino acids. Germline CDR1 is KGHSH and CDR2 is LQKENI. Deletions cut 3 bases from V and 0 bases from J, with 18 bases between. CDR3 sequence reads: CASSPLRLGPSSYEQYL. DNA for the CDR3: TGTGCCAGCTCACCTCTTCGGCTAGGACCGAGCTCCTACGAGCAGTACCTC.

The sample holds many counts of this clonotype. This sequence joins TRBV3-1 and TRBJ1-2; a weak D match, TRBD1 (6 bases). The CDR3 covers 16 residues. Germline CDR1 is LGHDT and CDR2 is YNNKEL (reference sequence). Trimming took 3 bases from V and 7 from J, leaving 21 bases between them. This CDR3 reads CASSHGTSPKQGGYTF. The CDR3 DNA sequence: TGTGCCAGCAGCCACGGGACATCCCCAAAGCAGGGTGGCTACACCTTC. Combining the CDR3 with reference TRBV3-1 and TRBJ1-2 gives the whole variable domain DTAVSQTPKYLVTQMGNDKSIKCEQNLGHDTMYWYKQDSKKFLKIMFSYNNKELIINETVPNRFSPKSPDKAHLNLHINSLELGDSAVYFCASSHGTSPKQGGYTFGSGTRLTVV.

The gene calls are TRBV6-2 or TRBV6-3 and TRBJ2-4; D is uncertain. The V gene lost 2 bases and the J gene lost 7 bases, with 6 bases spanning the gap. Germline V gene lookup returns CDR1 MNHEY and CDR2 SVGEGT. This CDR3 region has 12 residues. The CDR3, as DNA: TGTGCCAGCAGTTACAAGTGGAACATTCAGTACTTC. Translating it yields CASSYKWNIQYF.

There are many counts of this clonotype. The rearrangement joins TRBV20-1 to TRBJ2-1; 13 positions agree with TRBD2. Germline lookup yields CDR1 DFQATT and CDR2 SNEGSKA (reference sequence). The CDR3 extends over 15 amino acids. V lost 3 bases and J lost 4; bases outside the gene matches: 3. CDR3 sequence (DNA): TGCAGTGCTAGCCTACTAGCGGGAGGGTACAATGAGCAGTTCTTC. Protein product: CSASLLAGGYNEQFF.

The chain is built from TRBV30 and TRBJ1-2, with 10 bases aligning to TRBD1. Looked up from germline, CDR1 is GTSNPN and CDR2 is SVGIG (reference sequence). CDR3 length equals 15 residues. With V trimmed by 3 bases and J by 2 bases, 6 bases remained unmatched. The CDR3 region is CAWSTGTGENYGYTF. The CDR3 nucleotides are TGTGCCTGGAGCACCGGGACAGGGGAGAACTATGGCTACACCTTC.

This clonotype occurred many times. The chain is built from TRBV6-2 or TRBV6-3 and TRBJ2-5; 10 bases match TRBD2. The CDR3 has 17 amino acids. CDR1 is MNHEY and CDR2 is SVGEGT in the germline V gene. V trimming: 4 bases; J trimming: 3 bases; junction bases outside the gene matches: 11. The CDR3 loop is CASSSFAILAGEETQYF. CDR3 DNA: TGTGCCAGCAGTTCCTTCGCCATTCTAGCGGGAGAAGAGACCCAGTACTTC.

This clonotype has at least ten counts. V and J are TRBV7-9 and TRBJ2-2; TRBD2 aligns across 10 bases. V was clipped by 3 bases and J by 8 bases; unmatched bases: 6. Per germline, CDR1 SEHNR and CDR2 FQNEAQ (reference sequence). This CDR3 region has 15 residues. In DNA form, the CDR3 reads TGTGCCAGCAGCTTCTCTAGCGGGAGCGAAGGGGAGCTGTTTTTT. Translation gives CASSFSSGSEGELFF.

In this sample, this clonotype turned up many times. V usage is TRBV2 and J usage is TRBJ1-1; weak D call: TRBD1 (5 bases). This CDR3 comprises 14 residues. Trimming shortened V by 4 bases and J by 6 bases, and 15 bases separated the two germline ends. Germline CDR1 reads SNHLY; CDR2 reads FYNNEI. CDR3 sequence: CASSGVRLGAEAFF. CDR3 bases: TGTGCCAGCAGTGGAGTCAGATTAGGGGCTGAAGCTTTCTTT.

This clonotype was recorded many times. The rearrangement links TRBV2 to TRBJ2-5; TRBD2 matches 9 bases. The V and J ends lost 10 bases and 5 bases, in that order; junction bases with no gene match: 8. Germline CDR1 SNHLY, CDR2 FYNNEI. The CDR3 runs to 13 residues. The CDR3 DNA reads as TGTGCCATTCAGCGGGAGGCGGGGGAGACCCAGTACTTC. Its protein product is CAIQREAGETQYF. The complete variable domain, with remaining parts taken from reference TRBV2 and TRBJ2-5, reads EPEVTQTPSHQVTQMGQEVILRCVPISNHLYFYWYRQILGQKVEFLVSFYNNEISEKSEIFDDQFSVERPDGSNFTLKIRSTKLEDSAMYFCAIQREAGETQYFGPGTRLLVL.

This clonotype was counted at least ten times. The J gene is TRBJ2-7, the V gene TRBV11-2; 9 bases fit TRBD1. CDR1 and CDR2 from the germline V gene are SGHAT and FQNNGV. The CDR3 has 20 residues. The J segment lost 3 bases and the V segment lost 4 bases, leaving 22 bases of the junction unmatched. CDR3 bases: TGTGCCAGCAGCTACTCCCGGCGGGGGACAGGGACCCTTACTCGCTACGAGCAGTACTTC. Translation gives CASSYSRRGTGTLTRYEQYF.

This clonotype was recorded at least ten times. CDR3 residues: CASSNRGNTGELFF. Here the CDR3 DNA reads TGTGCCAGCAGCAACAGGGGGAACACCGGGGAGCTGTTTTTT. The rearrangement links TRBV28 to TRBJ2-2; TRBD1 matches at 7 bases. This CDR3 comprises 14 residues. Per germline, CDR1 MDHEN and CDR2 SYDVKM. V lost 6 bases and J lost 1; bases outside the gene matches: 2. The complete variable domain, with remaining parts taken from reference TRBV28 and TRBJ2-2, reads DVKVTQSSRYLVKRTGEKVFLECVQDMDHENMFWYRQDPGLGLRLIYFSYDVKMKEKGDIPEGYSVSREKKERFSLILESASTNQTSMYLCASSNRGNTGELFFGEGSRLTVL.

This clonotype was picked up a small number of times. The rearrangement joins TRBV12-5 to TRBJ2-7; D possibly corresponds to TRBD1 (6 bases). Deletions cut 4 bases from V and 7 bases from J, with 14 bases between. There are 13 residues in the CDR3. Per the germline V gene, CDR1 is LGHNT and CDR2 is FRNRAP. CDR3 in amino acids: CASGWTTGLEQYF. The CDR3 nucleotides are TGTGCTAGTGGTTGGACCACAGGGTTGGAGCAGTACTTC.